This TCR beta chain was observed in a study of identical twins. CDR3 length: 14 amino acids. Between the trimmed V and J ends, which lost 4 bases and 0 bases, there was a span of 9 bases. TCRdb re-called the 5' RACE reads with MiXCR, one entry per CDR3 protein. The sample holds roughly 190,000 distinct CDR3 sequences, less than 20% seen once. Study results and caveats: Cord blood beta clonotypes present at high abundance carried fewer insertions; no such pattern appeared in memory repertoires.

Only a few counts were recorded for this clonotype. Antigen specificity is unknown. The same sample was also used in a study of T cells expressing NK-cell markers. That study reports: Seven of eight sequenced donors tested HCMV-seropositive; one tested seronegative.

The chain couples TRBV12-3 or TRBV12-4 to TRBJ1-1, with D possibly being TRBD1 (5 bases). The TCR was taken from a woman between 18 and 30 years old in good health. The source material was CD8+ T cells sorted from blood. This chain's CDR3 is CASSSDKMNTEAFF. The CDR3 DNA reads as TGTGCCAGCAGTTCGGACAAGATGAACACTGAAGCTTTCTTT.